What follows is one TCR beta chain and its context. V was clipped by 10 bases and J by 5 bases, with 26 bases between them. CDR3 length: 17 amino acids. Per the germline V gene, CDR1 is LNHDA and CDR2 is SQIVND (reference sequence). In TCRdb, the 5' RACE reads were re-called with MiXCR into one record per CDR3 protein. This repertoire shows a few hundred thousand distinct CDR3 sequences, about a sixth found once; its top ten account for approximately 20%. These data belong to a study of T-cell memory formation after mild COVID-19. As for the study in general: TCR clusters were largely donor specific.

Source material: PBMCs or a T cell subset sorted from them (not recorded which). V is TRBV19 and J is TRBJ1-4; D is unclear. This receptor was obtained from a man aged 18 to 30 who had mild COVID-19 (a few samples of this study predate the infection). Cell type and time point are not known. As DNA, the CDR3 is TGTGCCACCGCTCGTCGACACCTAGGGCGAGCGAATGAAAAACTGTTTTTT. Its protein is CATARRHLGRANEKLFF.